The 29 T cell receptor beta chains below were found in one sample sequenced in a study of immune evolution from preneoplasia to lung adenocarcinoma. Libraries were prepared by immunoSEQ multiplex PCR; TCRdb keeps only in-frame clonotypes and omits some of them. This table holds some 7,200 clones, 85% to 90% found once. Sequencing used FFPE invasive lung adenocarcinoma tissue. These receptors originate from a person between 45 and 75 years old with lung adenocarcinoma.

This chain connects TRBV20-1 to TRBJ2-7; unclear D gene. The CDR3 is made up of 11 amino acids. The V gene's germline CDR1 is DFQATT and CDR2 SNEGSKA (reference sequence). The V gene lost 3 bases and the J gene lost 3 bases, with 6 bases spanning the gap. CDR3: CSARAHYEQYF. The DNA for the CDR3 is TGCAGTGCTAGGGCTCACTACGAGCAGTACTTC.

The chain links TRBV15 to TRBJ2-7; D might be TRBD2 (5 bases). Trimming took off 2 bases at V and 1 base at J, with 12 bases between the two ends. The germline CDR1 and CDR2 sequences are LNHNV and YYDKDF (reference sequence). CDR3 size: 15 residues. CDR3 DNA: TGTGCCACCAGCAGACAACACGGGGAGTCCTACGAGCAGTACTTC. Encoded protein: CATSRQHGESYEQYF.

This chain connects TRBV5-1 to TRBJ2-7; a weak D match, TRBD2 (6 bases). Germline CDR1 SGHRS, CDR2 YFSETQ. The CDR3 runs to 15 residues. The V end lost 4 bases, the J end lost 9 bases, and 23 bases lay between the germline ends. The CDR3, as DNA: TGCGCCAGCAGCAACCGGGACTCGGCCGACCAAGGGCAGTACTTC. Amino acid sequence: CASSNRDSADQGQYF.

This chain joins TRBV4-2 and TRBJ2-1, with D tentatively TRBD2 (6 bases). V was cut by 4 bases and J by 5 bases, with 15 bases left in between. The CDR3 runs to 15 residues. Germline lookup yields CDR1 LGHNA and CDR2 YNFKEQ. The CDR3 sequence: CASSLSAGTDNEQFF. Here the CDR3 DNA reads TGTGCCAGCAGCCTATCCGCCGGGACTGACAATGAGCAGTTCTTC.

The genes are TRBV28 and TRBJ2-4; D unclear. Trimming left V 5 bases short and J 1 base short, with 12 bases between. Germline V gives CDR1 MDHEN, CDR2 SYDVKM. There are 15 residues in the CDR3. The CDR3, as DNA: TGTGCCAGCAGTCCCAAAGGTTGGGCCAAAAACATTCAGTACTTC. This sequence encodes CASSPKGWAKNIQYF.

The DNA for the CDR3 is TGTGCCAGCTCACCACGAACAGGGAACACTGAAGCTTTCTTT. This encodes CASSPRTGNTEAFF. V gene TRBV18 combines with J gene TRBJ1-1; the D gene is possibly TRBD1 (5 bases). The length of the CDR3 is 14 residues. V lost 1 base, J lost 1 base, and 7 bases lay in between. Germline V CDR1 and CDR2: KGHSH, LQKENI.

V is TRBV28 and J is TRBJ1-5; D remains ambiguous. The CDR3 covers 16 residues. Per the germline V gene, CDR1 is MDHEN and CDR2 is SYDVKM. The V end was cut by 1 base, the J end by 1 base, with 11 bases between. CDR3 sequence reads: CASSLSVVGSNQPQHF. The CDR3, as DNA: TGTGCCAGCAGTTTATCTGTGGTAGGGAGCAATCAGCCCCAGCATTTT.

J is TRBJ1-1 and V is TRBV28; D uncertain. This CDR3 has 11 amino acids. Trimming took off 10 bases at V and 7 bases at J, with 13 bases between the two ends. Germline assignment: CDR1 MDHEN and CDR2 SYDVKM. The CDR3, as DNA: TGTGCCACCCTCGAGGGCGTTGAAGCTTTCTTT. Its translation is CATLEGVEAFF.

The rearrangement uses TRBV19 and TRBJ2-3; 9 nucleotides align to TRBD1. The trim removed 3 bases at V and 4 bases at J, leaving 14 bases unmatched. CDR1 and CDR2 from the germline V gene are LNHDA and SQIVND (reference sequence). The CDR3 spans 18 residues. CDR3: CASSMTGGLLGVPDTQYF. The DNA for the CDR3 is TGTGCCAGTAGTATGACAGGGGGATTACTAGGGGTTCCAGATACGCAGTATTTT.

The chain links TRBV18 to TRBJ2-2, with 7 nucleotides matching TRBD1. J lost 0 bases, V lost 3 bases, and 4 bases had no gene match. The CDR3 has 16 amino acids. Germline CDR1 is KGHSH and CDR2 is LQKENI. This CDR3 is CASSPTGNPNTGELFF. In DNA form, the CDR3 reads TGTGCCAGCTCACCGACAGGGAACCCGAACACCGGGGAGCTGTTTTTT.

CDR3 protein: CASSPRQGTETQYF. The DNA of the CDR3 is TGTGCCAGCTCACCACGCCAGGGAACAGAGACCCAGTACTTC. The rearrangement links TRBV18 to TRBJ2-5; D perhaps matches TRBD1 (5 bases). Germline-derived CDR1 and CDR2 are KGHSH and LQKENI. This CDR3 spans 14 amino acids. V lost 1 base and J 4 bases, leaving 10 bases between the germline ends.

The V call is TRBV30, the J call TRBJ2-3, with D possibly matching TRBD2 (6 bases). V was pared by 0 bases and J by 0 bases, with 7 bases between. The germline V gene has CDR1 GTSNPN and CDR2 SVGIG (reference sequence). This CDR3 has 14 residues. The CDR3 spells CAWSVLASTDTQYF. The CDR3 DNA reads as TGTGCCTGGAGTGTACTAGCTAGCACAGATACGCAGTATTTT.

V gene TRBV30 combines with J gene TRBJ2-3; maybe TRBD1 (6 bases). The CDR3 is 16 residues long. V lost 1 base to trimming and J lost 4 bases, with 18 bases between them. Germline V CDR1 and CDR2: GTSNPN, SVGIG (reference sequence). The CDR3 is CAWSEFGTPRPDTQYF. The CDR3 DNA reads TGTGCCTGGAGTGAATTCGGGACACCTAGACCAGATACGCAGTATTTT.

The chain is built from TRBV28 and TRBJ2-7; 7 positions agree with TRBD1. The CDR3 sequence is 14 residues long. Losses at the gene ends were 4 bases for V and 3 bases for J; bases not matched to a gene: 6. Per the germline V gene, CDR1 is MDHEN and CDR2 is SYDVKM. The CDR3 region is CASSSNRGSYEQYF. CDR3 coding DNA: TGTGCCAGCAGTTCGAACAGGGGTAGCTACGAGCAGTACTTC.

This clone was found once. This chain connects TRBV23-1 to TRBJ2-3; 8 nucleotides agree with TRBD1. TRBV23-1 qualifies as an ORF whose function is uncertain. The length of the CDR3 is 15 residues. V gave up 3 bases and J gave up 6 bases; unmatched junction bases: 8. In DNA, the CDR3 is TGCGCCAGCAGTCAGGAAACAGGGGGGTGGGATACGCAGTATTTT. Translation gives CASSQETGGWDTQYF.

As for this clone: This CDR3 is also generated by other DNA sequences in the sample. The V gene is TRBV5-8, the J gene TRBJ2-3, with TRBD2 matching over 13 bases. CDR1 and CDR2 from the germline V gene are SGHTS and YDEGEE. CDR3 length: 16 amino acids. J gave up 2 bases and V 3 bases, and 3 bases lay outside the gene matches. CDR3 coding DNA: TGTGCCAGCAGCTCCGGGACTAGCGGGGTCACAGATACGCAGTATTTT. Translation gives CASSSGTSGVTDTQYF. The full variable domain, completed using reference TRBV5-8 and TRBJ2-3, is EAGVTQSPTHLIKTRGQQATLRCSPISGHTSVYWYQQALGLGLQFLLWYDEGEERNRGNFPPRFSGRQFPNYSSELNVNALELEDSALYLCASSSGTSGVTDTQYFGPGTRLTVL.

The rearrangement links TRBV5-1 to TRBJ1-4; TRBD1 matches 7 bases. This CDR3 spans 15 amino acids. CDR1 is SGHRS, CDR2 YFSETQ, per germline. Unmatched junction bases numbered 10, after V lost 4 bases and J lost 7 bases. The CDR3 nucleotides read TGCGCCAGCAGCCTCCTGGGGGGGACAGTTGAAAAACTGTTTTTT. Translated: CASSLLGGTVEKLFF.

This chain connects TRBV11-2 to TRBJ2-5; D may be TRBD1 or TRBD2 (5 bases each). The V gene lost 2 bases and the J gene lost 5 bases, with 15 bases spanning the gap. CDR1 is SGHAT and CDR2 is FQNNGV in the germline V gene. This CDR3 region has 15 residues. The CDR3 region has the DNA TGTGCCAGCAGCTTAAACGGCAGGGAGTGGGAGACCCAGTACTTC. The encoded protein is CASSLNGREWETQYF.

This chain connects TRBV28 to TRBJ2-7; 8 nucleotides line up with TRBD2. Germline V gene sequence: CDR1 MDHEN, CDR2 SYDVKM. The CDR3 is made up of 18 amino acids. Trimming at V came to 4 bases and at J to 4 bases, leaving 18 bases not matched to a gene. The CDR3 reads CASSSFRWGGTSVYEQYF. CDR3 nucleotides: TGTGCCAGCAGTTCTTTTAGGTGGGGGGGGACTAGTGTATACGAGCAGTACTTC.

The rearrangement uses TRBV5-6 and TRBJ1-2; a possible D gene is TRBD1 (5 bases). The V end lost 3 bases, the J end lost 0 bases, and 12 bases lay between the germline ends. CDR1 and CDR2 (germline): SGHDT, YYEEEE. The CDR3 spans 15 residues. The CDR3 here is CASSWVRQSNYGYTF. CDR3 DNA sequence: TGTGCCAGCAGCTGGGTTCGACAGTCTAACTATGGCTACACCTTC.

This clone was detected only once. The CDR3 here is CASSTLVGTEAFF. The CDR3 DNA reads TGTGCCAGTAGTACCCTAGTCGGCACTGAAGCTTTCTTT. The chain joins TRBV19 to TRBJ1-1; D ambiguous. Germline V gives CDR1 LNHDA, CDR2 SQIVND (reference sequence). The CDR3 length is 13 residues. V lost 4 bases to trimming and J lost 4 bases, with 10 bases between them.

This chain links TRBV9 with TRBJ2-1, with D possibly called TRBD1 or TRBD2 (5 bases each). The V end was cut by 4 bases, the J end by 4 bases, with 12 bases between. The CDR3 has 14 residues. Germline CDR1 and CDR2: SGDLS and YYNGEE. The CDR3 spells CASSPLWGYNEQFF. In nucleotides, the CDR3 is TGTGCCAGCAGCCCCCTCTGGGGGTACAATGAGCAGTTCTTC.

The CDR3 region has the DNA TGCGCCAGCAGCTTGGACAGGGGTTCGGGTGGCTACACCTTC. This codes for CASSLDRGSGGYTF. The chain couples TRBV5-1 to TRBJ1-2; 7 bases line up with TRBD1. V gave up 0 bases and J gave up 7 bases; unmatched junction bases: 6. This CDR3 has 14 amino acids. CDR1 and CDR2 from the germline V gene are SGHRS and YFSETQ.

This CDR3 reads CAWKALGRDTGELFF. CDR3 coding DNA: TGTGCCTGGAAAGCGCTGGGGAGGGACACCGGGGAGCTGTTTTTT. The rearrangement uses TRBV30 and TRBJ2-2; 7 bases are shared with TRBD2. Germline assignment: CDR1 GTSNPN and CDR2 SVGIG (reference sequence). The CDR3 contains 15 residues. Losses at the gene ends were 4 bases for V and 3 bases for J; bases not matched to a gene: 8.

This rearrangement joins TRBV27 to TRBJ2-3; D unresolved. The germline gives CDR1 MNHEY, CDR2 SMNVEV (reference sequence). The CDR3 consists of 13 residues. Between the trimmed V and J ends, which lost 6 bases and 2 bases, there was a span of 9 bases. The CDR3, as DNA: TGTGCCAGCAGGGACCTAAACACAGATACGCAGTATTTT. This codes for CASRDLNTDTQYF.

The genes are TRBV11-2 and TRBJ1-3; D is unresolved. The V and J ends lost 1 base and 4 bases respectively, with 11 bases between them. CDR3 size: 15 residues. The V gene's germline CDR1 is SGHAT and CDR2 FQNNGV. The CDR3 DNA follows: TGTGCCAGCAGCTTAGTCCCCGCGGGGGGAAACACCATATATTTT. This sequence encodes CASSLVPAGGNTIYF.

CDR3 in DNA: TGTGCCAGCTCACCACGGACAGGGGTAGTCACAGATACGCAGTATTTT. The encoded protein is CASSPRTGVVTDTQYF. The rearrangement uses TRBV18 and TRBJ2-3, with 9 bases fitting TRBD1. V was clipped by 1 base and J by 2 bases; unmatched bases: 4. CDR1 KGHSH and CDR2 LQKENI come from the germline V gene. CDR3 length: 16 amino acids.

Details on this clone: Sequence at one end of the junction differs from germline and may be a read error. The rearrangement uses TRBV28 and TRBJ1-2; no definite D call. Germline V gene data show CDR1 as MDHEN and CDR2 as SYDVKM. The CDR3 is made up of 11 amino acids. The CDR3 sequence: CASGSEGQSHF. CDR3 DNA sequence: TGTGCCAGCGGTTCGGAAGGGCAATCCCACTTC.

The V and J genes are TRBV14 and TRBJ1-1; TRBD1 is a possible D gene (6 bases). The CDR3 sequence is 15 residues long. In germline, CDR1 is SGHDN, CDR2 FVKESK. V was shortened by 1 base and J by 5 bases, with 14 bases between the two germline ends. The CDR3 here is CASSQVGGGLTEAFF. For the CDR3, the DNA is TGTGCCAGCAGCCAAGTAGGGGGAGGCTTGACTGAAGCTTTCTTT. The variable domain in full, completed from reference TRBV14 and TRBJ1-1, reads EAGVTQFPSHSVIEKGQTVTLRCDPISGHDNLYWYRRVMGKEIKFLLHFVKESKQDESGMPNNRFLAERTGGTYSTLKVQPAELEDSGVYFCASSQVGGGLTEAFFGQGTRLTVV.